The rows below give T cell receptor beta chains drawn from one sample of a study of T cells in localized non-small cell lung cancer. Sequencing used immunoSEQ multiplex PCR; TCRdb keeps in-frame clones, though not all of them. The sample contains tens of thousands of clones, about 88% of which appear only once. This specimen consisted of PBMCs, obtained before any cancer treatment. Receptor source: a man aged 35 to 69 with stage II lung adenocarcinoma. Both conserved end residues are trimmed from each CDR3.

J	V	CDR3
TRBJ2-1	TRBV5-6	ASSLGRAKKF
TRBJ2-1	TRBV6-4	ASSDGGAGNEQF
TRBJ2-2	TRBV28	ASSLGANEGGELF
TRBJ1-6	TRBV13	ASSRGTGPGNSPLH
TRBJ1-1	TRBV19	ASGFPRGSSTTKAF
TRBJ1-4	TRBV7-6	ASSRPGTYYEKLF
TRBJ2-7	TRBV30	AWSPSRGGPYEQY
TRBJ1-2	TRBV18	ASSPSGLNYGYT
TRBJ1-2	TRBV5-1	ASSADRSYGYT
TRBJ2-7	TRBV9	ASSVLGGYEQY
TRBJ2-1	TRBV19	ASSVEVGSYNEQF
TRBJ2-5	TRBV6-1	ASSLAGSSTETQY
TRBJ2-2	TRBV2	ASRAGAGTGELF
TRBJ2-2	TRBV7-9	ASSPGTSGELF
TRBJ2-2	TRBV28	ASSFRGGAGTGELF
TRBJ1-3	TRBV7-8	ASSLPSGTGNSGNTIY
TRBJ2-2	TRBV5-6	ASSFFGGSNTGELF
TRBJ2-3	TRBV5-1	ASSPKSDVDTQY
TRBJ1-1	TRBV29-1	SVEMGRGALNTEAF
TRBJ1-5	TRBV6-5	ASSSGTGRDQPQH
TRBJ2-7	TRBV5-1	ASSLDQGNEQY
TRBJ2-2	TRBV5-1	ASGAGVTGELF
TRBJ1-4	TRBV7-9	ASSLGQGEKLF
TRBJ2-4	TRBV6-6	ASSSTWDGRNIQY
TRBJ1-2	TRBV6-1	ASTNGGADYGYT
TRBJ1-4	TRBV21-1	ASSKSPLREKLF
TRBJ2-1	TRBV29-1	SVELAGGRLDEQF
TRBJ1-1	TRBV19	ASSIAPWTGMNTEAF
TRBJ1-5	TRBV9	ASSVGSNQPQH
TRBJ1-6	TRBV30	AWSQQGFGSYNSPLH
TRBJ2-2	TRBV10-2	ATQGDTGELF
TRBJ1-2	TRBV30	AWSVGHSYGYT
TRBJ1-2	TRBV18	ASSRTGGYGYT
TRBJ2-5	TRBV4-1	ASSQDMETQY
TRBJ2-5	TRBV15	ATSRGRETQY
TRBJ2-1	TRBV7-2	ASSILRGSYNEQF
TRBJ1-3	TRBV5-1	ASSPRAGPSSGNTIY
TRBJ1-2	TRBV6-5	ASRPYRGGYGYT
TRBJ2-3	TRBV30	AWRRGITDTQY
TRBJ1-1	TRBV11-1	ASNPQGRNTEAF
TRBJ2-1	TRBV2	ASRQGSYNEQF
TRBJ1-6	TRBV5-4	ASSLGDSSPLH
TRBJ2-2	TRBV30	AWSQGAGTGELF
TRBJ2-1	TRBV7-9	ASEDSNYNEQF
TRBJ2-5	TRBV5-4	ASSPDGQLIQETQY
TRBJ2-1	TRBV11-2	ASRRASEQF
TRBJ2-1	TRBV12-2	ASRPPGNEQF
TRBJ1-2	TRBV2	ASSGSGTHGYT